One T cell receptor beta chain is described in this entry. Its antigen is undetermined. The data were taken from a study of T cell responses to AZD1222 COVID-19 vaccine. Study findings and constraints: The study sampled repertoires only after the peak T cell response.

Profiling relied on immunoSEQ multiplex PCR, and the TCRdb table lists in-frame clones only, not all of them. This sample yields some 150,000 clones, of which around 90% are seen a single time; about 5% belongs to the top ten. Trimming removed 1 base at V and 8 bases at J, with 15 bases between. The germline CDR1 and CDR2 sequences are SGHTA and FQGNSA. This CDR3 is built from 15 residues. The TCR comes from an adult who received the MenACWY meningococcal vaccine as a control. The V call is TRBV7-2, the J call TRBJ1-5, with unresolved D. This material consisted of peripheral blood, taken 28 days after the second dose of the MenACWY control vaccine. The CDR3: CASSLGGGSYEPQHF. Here the CDR3 DNA reads TGTGCCAGCAGCTTAGGCGGAGGCTCCTATGAGCCCCAGCATTTT.